The present T cell receptor (beta chain) was sequenced within a study of T-cell reconstitution after alpha-beta-depleted transplantation in children. Study conclusions and caveats: Certain patients had high TCRbeta diversity at day 60, and it came from recipient T cells and thymic progenitors that survived.

Unique molecular identifiers were built into the TCRbeta library. TCRdb re-called the PCR reads with MiXCR, one entry per CDR3 protein. The sample lists 300,000 to 400,000 distinct CDR3 sequences, roughly 17% seen once, with about 41% in the top ten. V dropped 4 bases and J dropped 4; count of bases not matched to a gene: 14. CDR1 is SQVTM, CDR2 ANQGSEA, per germline. This CDR3 has 17 amino acids. On this clonotype itself: No antigen is known for it.

The chain carries TRBV29-1 and TRBJ2-1, with 9 bases identical to TRBD2. The specimen comprised PBMCs, mostly from graft donor cells, sampled 360 days after TCRalphabeta/CD19-depleted stem cell transplant. The receptor comes from a male patient between 2 and 10 years old who had a stem cell transplant for acute lymphoblastic leukemia, so the T cells may come from the graft donor. CDR3 sequence reads: CSVGRPMRLAGYNEQFF. The CDR3 bases are TGCAGCGTTGGCCGGCCAATGCGGCTAGCGGGGTACAATGAGCAGTTCTTC.